The 30 T cell receptor beta chains in this list originate from one sample, sequenced in a study of regulatory T cells in long-lasting Graves disease (dated by TCRdb to 2020 to 2023). The library was built by means of multiplex PCR. TCRdb shows the sequencer as Illumina HiSeq 4000. To build TCR beta libraries, CDR3 regions were amplified by Arm-PCR using iRepertoire HTBI primers. TCRdb applied fastp at Q25 and MiXCR to the public reads, then kept only in-frame beta chains. CDR3 protein duplicates are merged, each entry listing the most common genes and DNA. This sample holds about 530,000 distinct CDR3 sequences; around 16% were observed only once. Approximately 25% of the sample goes to the ten largest clones. In the paper's terms, the time point label means: newly diagnosed GD, antithyroid drugs for less than 3 months. For both TCR sequencing and RNA sequencing, RNA was extracted from PBMCs in TRIzol.

Another study also made use of these data, one on T cells in Graves' hyperthyroidism and ophthalmopathy.

The sequencing here drew on peripheral blood mononuclear cells (PBMCs), taken at new diagnosis, from a patient treated with antithyroid drugs. These receptors were collected from a woman aged 35-65 years with Graves disease. Donor details come from another sample of the same person, matched by shared clones.

This clonotype has a handful of counts. The V and J genes are TRBV4-1 and TRBJ2-5; D is unresolved. Germline CDR1 MGHRA, CDR2 YSYEKL. Between the trimmed V and J ends, which lost 5 bases and 5 bases, there was a span of 9 bases. The CDR3 totals 12 residues. The CDR3 reads CASSRPLETQYF. Written as DNA, the CDR3 is TGCGCCAGCAGCAGGCCTCTGGAGACCCAGTACTTC.

This chain joins TRBV6-1 and TRBJ1-2; no firm D call. Germline values: CDR1 MNHNS, CDR2 SASEGT. The V end was cut by 10 bases, the J end by 4 bases, with 10 bases between. The CDR3 covers 11 residues. DNA for the CDR3: TGTGCCACGAAAAGGAGCTATGGCTACACCTTC. Amino acids: CATKRSYGYTF.

V and J are TRBV19 and TRBJ1-6, with D unresolved. The length of the CDR3 is 16 residues. V was clipped by 7 bases and J by 7 bases, with 20 bases between them. Germline values: CDR1 LNHDA, CDR2 SQIVND (reference sequence). In DNA, the CDR3 is TGTGCCAGTACGTCCCTTAGTAAATCTACCAATTCACCCCTCCACTTT. Amino acid sequence: CASTSLSKSTNSPLHF.

This clonotype has a count of ten or more. A junction end diverges from the germline sequence, so it may reflect a read error. This sequence joins TRBV5-1 and TRBJ1-1; D is undetermined. This CDR3 has 15 amino acids. In germline, CDR1 is SGHRS, CDR2 YFSETQ. This CDR3 is CASSEILRGNTEAFF. CDR3 in DNA: TGTGCCAGCAGCGAGATCCTACGAGGGAACACTGAAGCTTTCTTT.

This chain links TRBV4-2 with TRBJ1-2; D gene uncertain. CDR3 length equals 13 residues. With 4 bases removed from V and 8 bases from J, the gap between germline ends came to 14 bases. Looked up from germline, CDR1 is LGHNA and CDR2 is YNFKEQ. CDR3 sequence reads: CASSRTSFRGYTF. In DNA, the CDR3 is TGTGCCAGCAGCCGAACTTCCTTCCGCGGCTACACCTTC.

This clonotype has at least ten counts. The J gene is TRBJ1-1, the V gene TRBV3-1; D not certain. The CDR3 length is 13 residues. Germline V CDR1 and CDR2: LGHDT, YNNKEL (reference sequence). Trimming left V 2 bases short and J 0 bases short, with 4 bases between. CDR3 loop: CASSQLVNTEAFF. In DNA form, the CDR3 reads TGTGCCAGCAGCCAACTAGTGAACACTGAAGCTTTCTTT.

The chain employs TRBV6-5 and TRBJ2-4; TRBD1 is a possible D gene (5 bases). V dropped 4 bases and J dropped 0 bases, with 13 bases sitting between them. CDR1 is MNHEY and CDR2 is SVGAGI in the germline V gene. This CDR3 has 16 residues. The chain's CDR3 is CASSSFRTLAKNIQYF. CDR3 bases: TGTGCCAGCAGTTCTTTCCGGACACTAGCCAAAAACATTCAGTACTTC.

This clonotype came up a few times. The chain employs TRBV19 and TRBJ2-3; 9 bases fit TRBD1. CDR3 size: 14 residues. Germline lookup yields CDR1 LNHDA and CDR2 SQIVND (reference sequence). J lost 5 bases, V lost 3 bases, and 3 bases had no gene match. CDR3 sequence: CASSMDRGLDTQYF. Written as DNA, the CDR3 is TGTGCCAGTAGTATGGACAGGGGCTTAGATACGCAGTATTTT.

The table lists this clonotype with a few counts. The chain is built from TRBV6-1 and TRBJ1-4, with 8 bases lining up with TRBD1. This CDR3 spans 15 amino acids. Germline V gene data show CDR1 as MNHNS and CDR2 as SASEGT. V shed 5 bases and J 2 bases; nucleotides not matched to a gene: 4. The CDR3 DNA reads as TGTGCCAGCAGTAACGACAGGGGTACTAATGAAAAACTGTTTTTT. Translation gives CASSNDRGTNEKLFF.

This clonotype was detected many times. The V gene is TRBV20-1, the J gene TRBJ2-1, with 9 positions matching TRBD2. V trimming: 4 bases; J trimming: 8 bases; junction bases outside the gene matches: 9. In germline, CDR1 is DFQATT, CDR2 SNEGSKA (reference sequence). CDR3 length: 14 residues. The CDR3 DNA reads TGCAGTGCTATCGATTTGCGGGGGGGCGATGAGCAGTTCTTC. Translating it yields CSAIDLRGGDEQFF.

This clonotype was recorded at least ten times. J is TRBJ2-1 and V is TRBV2; 7 positions agree with TRBD1. The germline V gene has CDR1 SNHLY and CDR2 FYNNEI. The CDR3 has 15 residues. V dropped 4 bases and J dropped 0; count of bases not matched to a gene: 3. The CDR3 nucleotides read TGTGCCAGCAGTGGGACAGGCCTCTCCTACAATGAGCAGTTCTTC. This encodes CASSGTGLSYNEQFF.

Many counts were recorded for this clonotype. The chain has TRBV2 and TRBJ1-2; 7 nucleotides align to TRBD1. Germline CDR1 and CDR2: SNHLY and FYNNEI. The J segment lost 2 bases and the V segment lost 7 bases, leaving 7 bases of the junction unmatched. The CDR3 is 14 residues long. The CDR3 reads CASMGLQGNYGYTF. The CDR3 nucleotides are TGTGCCAGCATGGGGCTACAGGGGAACTATGGCTACACCTTC.

This clonotype has at least ten counts. The chain joins TRBV7-3 to TRBJ2-5; 10 bases align to TRBD2. CDR1 is SGHTA, CDR2 FQGTGA, per germline. The CDR3 loop spans 15 amino acids. V lost 4 bases and J lost 4; bases outside the gene matches: 6. The CDR3 protein is CASSSGAGGGETQYF. The CDR3 DNA sequence: TGTGCCAGCAGCTCAGGAGCGGGGGGGGGAGAGACCCAGTACTTC.

In this sample, this clonotype turned up many times. The chain has TRBV7-9 and TRBJ1-3; 7 positions match TRBD1. The CDR3 has 16 amino acids. V trimming: 4 bases; J trimming: 4 bases; junction bases outside the gene matches: 10. Germline lookup yields CDR1 SEHNR and CDR2 FQNEAQ (reference sequence). CDR3 protein: CASSWTGQGPGNTIYF. The CDR3 DNA follows: TGTGCCAGCAGCTGGACAGGACAAGGTCCCGGAAACACCATATATTTT.

This clonotype has only a few counts. The chain uses TRBV6-1 and TRBJ2-3; TRBD2 matches at 11 bases. Germline V gene lookup returns CDR1 MNHNS and CDR2 SASEGT. The J segment lost 2 bases and the V segment lost 6 bases, leaving 4 bases of the junction unmatched. The CDR3 length is 15 residues. CDR3 region: CASRRLAGTTDTQYF. CDR3 in DNA: TGTGCCAGCAGGCGACTAGCGGGGACCACAGATACGCAGTATTTT.

This clonotype was seen at least ten times. The chain recombines TRBV13 with TRBJ1-2; no firm D call. This CDR3 spans 13 amino acids. CDR1 PRHDT and CDR2 FYEKMQ come from the germline V gene (reference sequence). V shed 5 bases and J shed 0 bases, with 7 bases lying between them. The CDR3 region has the DNA TGTGCCAGCAGCGGAGGTGCTAACTATGGCTACACCTTC. Protein product: CASSGGANYGYTF.

The V gene is TRBV11-1, the J gene TRBJ2-4; TRBD2 aligns across 14 bases. There are 16 residues in the CDR3. V was clipped by 3 bases and J by 13 bases; unmatched bases: 11. Per germline, CDR1 SGHAT and CDR2 FQDESV (reference sequence). For the CDR3, the DNA is TGTGCCAGCAGCTTCGGACTAGCGGGGGGCTGCAATGAGCAGTACTTC. Translation: CASSFGLAGGCNEQYF.

This clonotype was detected many times. CDR3 DNA: TGTGCCACCAGTGAGCACAAGGTCGATGAGCAGTTCTTC. Its protein product is CATSEHKVDEQFF. The rearrangement uses TRBV24-1 and TRBJ2-1; D is ambiguous. The CDR3 consists of 13 residues. The V end lost 4 bases, the J end lost 8 bases, and 11 bases lay between the germline ends. In germline, CDR1 is KGHDR, CDR2 SFDVKD.

There are a few counts of this clonotype. The V call is TRBV15, the J call TRBJ1-2, with TRBD1 as a possible D gene (5 bases). Trimming removed 0 bases from V and 12 bases from J, with 14 bases in between. Germline CDR1 reads LNHNV; CDR2 reads YYDKDF (reference sequence). The CDR3 is 13 amino acids. CDR3 sequence: CATSRDGASMHTF. As DNA, the CDR3 is TGTGCCACCAGCAGAGACGGGGCCTCAATGCACACCTTC.

This clonotype was detected ten times or more. V and J are TRBV5-1 and TRBJ2-3; tentatively, D is TRBD1 or TRBD2 (5 bases each). Germline V gene data show CDR1 as SGHRS and CDR2 as YFSETQ. The V end was cut by 0 bases, the J end by 5 bases, with 13 bases between. The CDR3 loop spans 15 amino acids. In DNA, the CDR3 is TGCGCCAGCAGCTTGGTGGGGGAATCGCAAGATACGCAGTATTTT. This encodes CASSLVGESQDTQYF.

This clonotype was counted many times. The chain couples TRBV12-3 or TRBV12-4 to TRBJ2-3; the match to TRBD2 covers 8 bases. This CDR3 has 14 amino acids. The J segment lost 0 bases and the V segment lost 7 bases, leaving 3 bases of the junction unmatched. CDR3 coding DNA: TGTGCCAGCAAACTAGCGGACAGCACAGATACGCAGTATTTT. Translating it yields CASKLADSTDTQYF.

This clonotype was seen a handful of times. Mismatch with germline at one junction end may stem from a read error. The chain uses TRBV7-7 and TRBJ2-1; D is possibly TRBD1 (7 bases). This CDR3 contains 15 residues. Germline CDR1 is SSHAT and CDR2 is FNYEAQ (reference sequence). CDR3 DNA sequence: TGTGCTAGCAGCTTAGCCAGGGGGGCCTACAATGAGCAGTTCTTC. It translates to CASSLARGAYNEQFF. Together with reference TRBV7-7 and TRBJ2-1, the CDR3 gives the full variable domain: GAGVSQSPRYKVTKRGQDVTLRCDPISSHATLYWYQQALGQGPEFLTYFNYEAQPDKSGLPSDRFSAERPEGSISTLTIQRTEQRDSAMYRCASSLARGAYNEQFFGPGTRLTVL.

This clonotype was detected ten times or more. The gene calls are TRBV20-1 and TRBJ2-3; 8 bases align to TRBD2. The CDR3 sequence is 14 residues long. J was trimmed by 1 base and V by 6 bases; bases with no gene match: 6. Germline CDR1 and CDR2: DFQATT and SNEGSKA (reference sequence). The CDR3 nucleotides read TGCAGTGCCCCCGGGGGGGCCCGCACAGATACGCAGTATTTT. It encodes CSAPGGARTDTQYF.

This clonotype was observed many times. This sequence joins TRBV7-9 and TRBJ1-4; TRBD1 matches 8 bases. The CDR3 totals 11 residues. Germline lookup yields CDR1 SEHNR and CDR2 FQNEAQ (reference sequence). The V and J ends lost 11 bases and 8 bases, in that order; junction bases with no gene match: 4. The CDR3 spells CAGWTGEKLFF. The DNA of the CDR3 is TGTGCCGGATGGACAGGGGAAAAACTGTTTTTT. Combining the CDR3 with reference TRBV7-9 and TRBJ1-4 gives the whole variable domain DTGVSQNPRHKITKRGQNVTFRCDPISEHNRLYWYRQTLGQGPEFLTYFQNEAQLEKSRLLSDRFSAERPKGSFSTLEIQRTEQGDSAMYLCAGWTGEKLFFGSGTQLSVL.

This clonotype was detected only a few times. The rearrangement uses TRBV7-9 and TRBJ1-2, with D tentatively TRBD1 (5 bases). V lost 5 bases and J lost 4, with 14 bases in between. CDR3 length: 14 residues. CDR1 and CDR2 from the germline V gene are SEHNR and FQNEAQ (reference sequence). DNA of the CDR3: TGTGCCAGCAGCCCCGCCGGGGGGATCTATGGCTACACCTTC. It encodes CASSPAGGIYGYTF. The full variable domain, in which reference TRBV7-9 and TRBJ1-2 provide the parts outside the CDR3, is DTGVSQNPRHKITKRGQNVTFRCDPISEHNRLYWYRQTLGQGPEFLTYFQNEAQLEKSRLLSDRFSAERPKGSFSTLEIQRTEQGDSAMYLCASSPAGGIYGYTFGSGTRLTVV.

In its sample, this clonotype was seen a few times. V gene TRBV11-2 combines with J gene TRBJ2-6; TRBD2 matches at 7 bases. The junction had 3 bases not matched to a gene; V was cut back by 0 bases and J by 4 bases. Germline assignment: CDR1 SGHAT and CDR2 FQNNGV. CDR3 length: 16 residues. Written as DNA, the CDR3 is TGTGCCAGCAGCTTAGAGCGGGGGAGAGGGGCCAACGTCCTGACTTTC. It is translated as CASSLERGRGANVLTF.

The chain joins TRBV7-6 to TRBJ1-2; maybe TRBD1 (6 bases). Germline V lookup: CDR1 SGHVS, CDR2 FNYEAQ. V was shortened by 5 bases and J by 1 base, with 17 bases between the two germline ends. The CDR3 has 16 residues. The DNA for the CDR3 is TGTGCCAGCAGCAACCCCGGGACACCAATTAACTATGGCTACACCTTC. It encodes CASSNPGTPINYGYTF.

The chain couples TRBV9 to TRBJ2-3, with D tentatively TRBD2 (5 bases). This CDR3 region has 14 residues. CDR1 and CDR2 from the germline V gene are SGDLS and YYNGEE. Trimming removed 0 bases at V and 2 bases at J, with 7 bases between. CDR3 DNA: TGTGCCAGCAGCGTAGCGGGGAACACAGATACGCAGTATTTT. Residues: CASSVAGNTDTQYF. Based on the CDR3 plus reference TRBV9 and TRBJ2-3, the full variable domain is DSGVTQTPKHLITATGQRVTLRCSPRSGDLSVYWYQQSLDQGLQFLIQYYNGEERAKGNILERFSAQQFPDLHSELNLSSLELGDSALYFCASSVAGNTDTQYFGPGTRLTVL.

The chain links TRBV3-1 to TRBJ2-4; TRBD2 aligns across 8 bases. The CDR3 consists of 17 residues. CDR1 is LGHDT and CDR2 is YNNKEL in the germline V gene (reference sequence). Trimming took 5 bases from V and 0 from J; bases not matched to a gene: 9. CDR3 residues: CASSGETGGGAKNIQYF. The DNA for the CDR3 is TGTGCCAGCAGCGGCGAGACGGGAGGGGGAGCCAAAAACATTCAGTACTTC.

In this sample, this clonotype turned up many times. This chain links TRBV7-3 with TRBJ2-7, with D unclear. In germline, CDR1 is SGHTA, CDR2 FQGTGA. The V end was cut by 1 base, the J end by 6 bases, with 10 bases between. The CDR3 runs 13 residues. Here the CDR3 reads CASSLSGFAEQYF. The CDR3 bases are TGTGCCAGCAGCTTAAGTGGCTTTGCCGAGCAGTACTTC.